The sequence of this TCR beta chain was determined in a study of blood T cell repertoires in COVID-19. About the research overall: The United States, Italy and Spain supplied acute and convalescent COVID-19 samples. In each case, the material was cDNA or gDNA derived from T cells, B-cell-depleted T cells, or PBMCs.

Authors' data handling: Using reference gene primer amplification, nucleated cell counts were estimated. The protocol was immunoSEQ multiplex PCR, while the TCRdb copy is restricted to in-frame clones and leaves out a portion. The DNA gave D and trimming, while V, J and clone size come from that table. The sample comprises roughly 130,000 clones, 80% to 90% of which are singletons, and about 4.1% rests with the top ten. The CDR3 has 12 amino acids. J gave up 12 bases and V 10 bases, and 13 bases lay outside the gene matches. Germline V gene sequence: CDR1 KGHDR, CDR2 SFDVKD. This clone was counted between two and nine times.

This receptor was identified in a middle-aged man with acute or convalescent COVID-19. The source material was peripheral blood. This chain links TRBV24-1 with TRBJ1-2, with 7 positions matching TRBD1. The CDR3 DNA is TGTGCCACGCGGGACGCGACAGGGTCGGACACCTTC. Its protein is CATRDATGSDTF.